Below, 25 T cell receptor beta chains from the same sample are listed, as sequenced in a study of blood T cells in healthy people across ages. PCR was performed a second time for roughly 7 to 12 cycles using a sample-barcoded 5' primer and a J-beta primer mix. TCRdb reprocessed the 5' RACE reads with MiXCR, giving one entry per CDR3 protein. The sample records about 1.4 million distinct CDR3 sequences, approximately 59% being singletons. Sequencing was done on a sample of blood. The source is a young man in good health.

The chain employs TRBV4-1 and TRBJ1-3; a weak D match, TRBD1 (5 bases). Germline values: CDR1 MGHRA, CDR2 YSYEKL. Trimming removed 2 bases at V and 7 bases at J, with 9 bases between. The CDR3 extends over 13 amino acids. CDR3 protein: CASSQRGTNTIYF. In DNA, the CDR3 is TGCGCCAGCAGCCAAAGGGGTACCAACACCATATATTTT.

The chain is built from TRBV9 and TRBJ1-2; D uncertain. This CDR3 spans 11 amino acids. V shed 1 base and J shed 2 bases, with 0 bases lying between them. CDR1 and CDR2 (germline): SGDLS, YYNGEE. The CDR3 sequence: CASSVNYGYTF. Here the CDR3 DNA reads TGTGCCAGCAGCGTAAACTATGGCTACACCTTC.

The V and J genes are TRBV7-2 and TRBJ2-4, with D maybe TRBD2 (6 bases). The CDR3 runs 12 residues. The germline gives CDR1 SGHTA, CDR2 FQGNSA. V was clipped by 5 bases and J by 11 bases, with 13 bases between them. The CDR3 DNA reads as TGTGCCAGCAGCCCTCAGGAGGGACTTCAGTACTTC. The encoded protein is CASSPQEGLQYF.

The chain uses TRBV7-9 and TRBJ1-2; D uncertain. This CDR3 is built from 12 residues. The V gene lost 5 bases and the J gene lost 7 bases, with 11 bases spanning the gap. Germline V lookup: CDR1 SEHNR, CDR2 FQNEAQ (reference sequence). The CDR3 is CASSPRDGGYTF. In DNA, the CDR3 is TGTGCCAGCAGCCCTCGTGATGGTGGCTACACCTTC.

This chain uses TRBV4-2 with TRBJ2-4; the match to TRBD1 covers 7 bases. V dropped 3 bases and J dropped 9; count of bases not matched to a gene: 11. Germline CDR1 is LGHNA and CDR2 is YNFKEQ. The CDR3 has 15 residues. Here the CDR3 reads CASSHDRDGEAIQYF. DNA of the CDR3: TGTGCCAGCAGCCACGACAGGGATGGAGAGGCCATTCAGTACTTC.

The J gene is TRBJ2-5, the V gene TRBV15; D possibly uses TRBD1 or TRBD2 (5 bases each). Between the trimmed V and J ends, which lost 1 base and 9 bases, there was a span of 15 bases. CDR3 size: 14 residues. Germline V gene sequence: CDR1 LNHNV, CDR2 YYDKDF (reference sequence). CDR3 region: CATSRGGAGVAQYF. CDR3 DNA: TGTGCCACCAGCAGAGGAGGGGCGGGTGTGGCCCAGTACTTC.

The rearrangement joins TRBV5-1 to TRBJ2-5; D unclear. CDR3 length: 15 residues. With 2 bases removed from V and 1 base from J, the gap between germline ends came to 12 bases. Germline V gives CDR1 SGHRS, CDR2 YFSETQ. CDR3 nucleotide sequence: TGCGCCAGCAGCTTCGGAAAAGATACCCAAGAGACCCAGTACTTC. Its translation is CASSFGKDTQETQYF.

This clonotype was counted a few times. The rearrangement links TRBV24-1 to TRBJ1-2, with D uncertain. Germline V CDR1 and CDR2: KGHDR, SFDVKD. The V and J ends lost 4 bases and 3 bases respectively, with 11 bases between them. This CDR3 spans 14 amino acids. The CDR3 spells CATSDPDMDYGYTF. The CDR3 nucleotides read TGTGCCACCAGTGACCCCGACATGGACTATGGCTACACCTTC.

The chain combines TRBV6-5 with TRBJ2-4, with a tentative D call TRBD2 (6 bases). The CDR3 extends over 14 amino acids. In germline, CDR1 is MNHEY, CDR2 SVGAGI. V was trimmed by 5 bases and J by 8 bases, leaving 16 bases between them. The CDR3 here is CASSTLQEGDIQYF. CDR3 DNA sequence: TGTGCCAGCAGTACCCTACAGGAGGGAGACATTCAGTACTTC.

The J gene is TRBJ1-2, the V gene TRBV20-1, with D tentatively TRBD1 (6 bases). Trimming left V 2 bases short and J 8 bases short, with 18 bases between. The CDR3 sequence is 14 residues long. Germline CDR1 reads DFQATT; CDR2 reads SNEGSKA (reference sequence). CDR3 loop: CSARHLLGAGGYTF. The CDR3 DNA reads TGCAGTGCTAGACATTTATTGGGGGCAGGCGGCTACACCTTC.

The CDR3 nucleotides read TGCGCCAGCAGCCAAGATCATCCTAACCCCGGAGAGACCCAGTACTTC. Translation gives CASSQDHPNPGETQYF. The chain recombines TRBV4-3 with TRBJ2-5; no clear D gene. CDR3 length equals 16 residues. V dropped 0 bases and J dropped 4 bases, with 15 bases sitting between them. Germline values: CDR1 LGHNA, CDR2 YSLEER.

The chain carries TRBV6-2 or TRBV6-3 and TRBJ2-4; D might be TRBD1 or TRBD2, each matching 5 bases. With the DNA end fitting TRBJ2-7 better, the J assignment may be wrong. The germline V gene has CDR1 MNHEY and CDR2 SVGEGT. The CDR3 extends over 16 amino acids. The CDR3 loop is CASSSLTIGATREQYF. The CDR3 region has the DNA TGTGCCAGCAGTTCCCTGACTATCGGGGCTACCCGCGAGCAGTACTTC.

The J gene is TRBJ2-7, the V gene TRBV7-2, with D perhaps matching TRBD2 (6 bases). The DNA matches TRBJ2-5 better at its end, which makes the J call doubtful. Germline CDR1 SGHTA, CDR2 FQGNSA. The CDR3 consists of 14 residues. CDR3 region: CASTLSGTLETQYF. The CDR3 DNA follows: TGTGCCAGCACCCTATCGGGGACTCTAGAGACCCAGTACTTC.

CDR3 nucleotides: TGTGCCAGTAGTATAGAAGGGACTAGCGGCTACAATGAGCAGTTCTTC. Protein product: CASSIEGTSGYNEQFF. This sequence joins TRBV19 and TRBJ2-1; 11 positions match TRBD2. In germline, CDR1 is LNHDA, CDR2 SQIVND (reference sequence). There are 16 residues in the CDR3. With 0 bases clipped from V and 3 bases from J, the junction kept 1 base outside the gene matches.

The J gene is TRBJ2-7, the V gene TRBV14; TRBD1 or TRBD2 may be the D gene (6 bases each). This CDR3 contains 16 residues. V lost 2 bases and J lost 0, with 14 bases in between. Germline CDR1 SGHDN, CDR2 FVKESK. This CDR3 reads CASSQYGGRGSYEQYF. Here the CDR3 DNA reads TGTGCCAGCAGCCAATACGGGGGCCGGGGCTCCTACGAGCAGTACTTC.

In its sample, this clonotype was seen once. The chain has TRBV5-4 and TRBJ2-5; the D gene is possibly TRBD2 (5 bases). The CDR3 extends over 14 amino acids. V lost 3 bases and J lost 1, with 10 bases in between. CDR1 SGHNT and CDR2 YYREEE come from the germline V gene (reference sequence). CDR3 loop: CASSYGLIQETQYF. The CDR3 bases are TGTGCCAGCAGCTACGGACTGATCCAAGAGACCCAGTACTTC. Full variable domain (outside the CDR3, taken from reference TRBV5-4 and TRBJ2-5): ETGVTQSPTHLIKTRGQQVTLRCSSQSGHNTVSWYQQALGQGPQFIFQYYREEENGRGNFPPRFSGLQFPNYSSELNVNALELDDSALYLCASSYGLIQETQYFGPGTRLLVL.

This clonotype has just a few counts. This rearrangement joins TRBV10-3 to TRBJ2-4; D not certain. The J call is doubtful: the DNA matches TRBJ2-5 better. CDR1 is ENHRY, CDR2 SYGVKD, per germline. This CDR3 comprises 11 residues. The chain's CDR3 is CAISNRETQYF. The CDR3 DNA reads TGTGCCATCAGTAACAGAGAGACCCAGTACTTC.

This clonotype has only a few counts. The V gene is TRBV6-1, the J gene TRBJ2-7; TRBD1 is a possible D gene (5 bases). The V gene lost 7 bases and the J gene lost 6 bases, with 19 bases spanning the gap. Per the germline V gene, CDR1 is MNHNS and CDR2 is SASEGT. The CDR3 has 14 amino acids. The CDR3 nucleotides read TGTGCCAGCAACATACAGGTGACCTCTAGCGAGCAGTACTTC. This gives the protein CASNIQVTSSEQYF.

The V gene is TRBV25-1, the J gene TRBJ2-3; 12 bases map to TRBD2. Germline V gene data show CDR1 as MGHDK and CDR2 as SYGVNS. V shed 2 bases, J shed 3 bases, and the junction held 9 bases outside the gene matches. The CDR3 sequence is 18 residues long. Here the CDR3 DNA reads TGTGCCAGCAGTGAAGACTCTCGACTAGCGGGAGTAACAGATACGCAGTATTTT. Translated: CASSEDSRLAGVTDTQYF.

J is TRBJ2-5 and V is TRBV12-3 or TRBV12-4; 12 bases agree with TRBD2. V gave up 5 bases and J gave up 4 bases; unmatched junction bases: 2. The CDR3 loop spans 14 amino acids. Here the CDR3 reads CASSRGLAGETQYF. The CDR3 DNA follows: TGTGCCAGCAGTCGGGGACTAGCGGGAGAGACCCAGTACTTC.

This clonotype was detected only a few times. The chain employs TRBV11-2 and TRBJ2-7; the D gene is possibly TRBD1 (6 bases). The DNA end is more similar to TRBJ2-5, so the J call may be wrong. The length of the CDR3 is 14 residues. Germline V gene sequence: CDR1 SGHAT, CDR2 FQNNGV. CDR3 region: CASSDTTGPETQYF. The CDR3 nucleotides are TGTGCCAGCAGCGACACAACAGGGCCGGAGACCCAGTACTTC.

This chain links TRBV6-5 with TRBJ1-5; D may be TRBD1 (5 bases). CDR3 length: 14 residues. Germline V gene lookup returns CDR1 MNHEY and CDR2 SVGAGI. V was shortened by 6 bases and J by 6 bases, with 15 bases between the two germline ends. CDR3 amino acids: CASSDAGEGQPQHF. The DNA of the CDR3 is TGTGCCAGCAGCGACGCGGGGGAAGGTCAGCCCCAGCATTTT.

The rearrangement joins TRBV20-1 to TRBJ2-4, with TRBD2 matching over 7 bases. Judging by the DNA end, TRBJ2-7 fits better; the J call may be wrong. The CDR3 spans 13 residues. Germline V gene sequence: CDR1 DFQATT, CDR2 SNEGSKA (reference sequence). The CDR3 region is CSAGGGREHEQYF. CDR3 sequence (DNA): TGCAGTGCTGGGGGGGGTCGGGAGCACGAGCAGTACTTC.

This clonotype was detected only once. In DNA, the CDR3 is TGCGCCAGCAGCCAAGGGGGCATCACGCCGCGGACCATATATTTT. Its protein product is CASSQGGITPRTIYF. This chain connects TRBV4-3 to TRBJ1-3; the D gene is possibly TRBD1 (5 bases). Trimming shortened V by 1 base and J by 10 bases, and 17 bases separated the two germline ends. The CDR3 covers 15 residues. Germline assignment: CDR1 LGHNA and CDR2 YSLEER.

The chain couples TRBV9 to TRBJ2-7, with 7 positions matching TRBD2. The V segment lost 4 bases and the J segment 0 bases; nucleotides outside the gene matches: 7. This CDR3 region has 15 residues. Germline values: CDR1 SGDLS, CDR2 YYNGEE. CDR3 sequence (DNA): TGTGCCAGCAGCCTAGAAGCGGGGAGCTCCTACGAGCAGTACTTC. Protein: CASSLEAGSSYEQYF.